This TCR beta chain emerged from a study of CD8+CD57+ T cells in acquired aplastic anemia (dated by TCRdb to the late 2010s). In the study overall: DNA extracted from sorted CD4+ and CD8+ cells had a mean of roughly 3 ug, with a range of roughly 0.17 to 27.4 ug. An average of approximately 10 million reads for CD4+ cells and approximately 11 million reads for CD8+ cells was obtained from healthy donor samples.

V was cut back by 6 bases and J by 0 bases, leaving a gap of 11 bases between them. Including the terminal cysteine and phenylalanine, the CDR3 comprises 14 residues. Just CDR3 DNA is preserved here, 42 bases in frame from base 1. Per the germline V gene, SGHTA is the CDR1 and FQGNSA is the CDR2. This clonotype was observed many times. The antigen it recognizes is unknown. The record has no base qualities; no much larger clone is one base away. Overall study outcomes, separate from this receptor: Between patients and healthy controls, no significant difference in CD8+ Simpson's diversity was found (P=0.060). Around 31 CD8+ CDR3 sequences were shared between patients and controls but appeared highly expressed in patients and within their immunodominant clones.

Genomic DNA was used as template for profiling of TCR beta VDJ combinations and CDR3 sequences. An Illumina HiSeq 2000 was used for TCR repertoire sequencing. The original pipeline was this. TRBV/TRBJ rearrangement plots, CDR3 size and DJ length profiles, and Simpson's diversity index were used to evaluate the repertoires. The most abundant DNA sequence in the deep sequencing data was defined as the immunodominant clone. CDR3 amino acid sequences were checked for sharing across subjects and were also compared against the VDJdb database and published repertoires. Using fastp trimming at Q25 and MiXCR clonotype assembly, TCRdb reanalyzed the public sequencing data and kept in-frame beta chains. One record per CDR3 amino acid sequence lists the most common genes and DNA. TCRdb's processing, not the study's, gives the V and J calls here. This sample lists hundreds of thousands of distinct CDR3 sequences; about two thirds were detected once. Approximately 3.9% of the sample is taken by the ten largest.

In this study, sorted CD4+ and CD8+ T cells from the blood of healthy subjects and of severe aplastic anemia patients had their TCR repertoires deep-sequenced. Ficoll-Paque density gradient centrifugation was used to isolate peripheral blood mononuclear cells. Before DNA extraction, CD4+ and CD8+ T cells were sorted with FACS or magnetic beads. In this chain, TRBV7-2 is recombined with TRBJ1-2, and TRBD1 may be the D gene, going by 6 matching bases. This TCR was sampled from a human donor in good health, serving as a control. The material sequenced was sorted CD4+, CD8+, or CD8+CD57+ T cells (not recorded which) from PBMCs. The sequence in DNA is TGTGCCAGCAGGGAGAGGGGGACTAACTATGGCTACACCTTC. Protein translation: CASRERGTNYGYTF.